The 5 T cell receptor beta chains given below trace back to one sample, sequenced in a study of blood T cells in healthy people across ages. It was with a sample-barcoded 5' primer and a J-beta primer mix that a second PCR of roughly 7 to 12 cycles was run. TCRdb analysed the 5' RACE reads with MiXCR anew, one entry per CDR3 protein. The sample yields 1.5 million or so distinct CDR3 sequences, roughly 40% seen once. The sample consisted of blood. These receptors came from a woman under 30 in good health.

This clonotype was seen a few times. The rearrangement links TRBV20-1 to TRBJ2-5, with D possibly being TRBD2 (5 bases). The germline CDR1 and CDR2 sequences are DFQATT and SNEGSKA (reference sequence). The CDR3 spans 18 residues. The CDR3 region is CSALSSARRASIKETQYF. The CDR3 coding sequence is TGCAGCGCACTCAGCAGTGCTAGACGTGCTAGCATAAAAGAGACCCAGTACTTC.

This clonotype has only a few counts. The rearrangement joins TRBV27 to TRBJ2-1, with 7 bases matching TRBD1. Germline V CDR1 and CDR2: MNHEY, SMNVEV (reference sequence). The CDR3 spans 17 residues. The trim removed 4 bases at V and 5 bases at J, leaving 14 bases unmatched. CDR3 loop: CASSYISVQGLNNEQFF. The CDR3 bases are TGTGCCAGCAGTTATATCTCGGTACAGGGGCTGAACAATGAGCAGTTCTTC.

The chain couples TRBV12-3 or TRBV12-4 to TRBJ2-7; 7 bases fit TRBD2. After removal of 3 bases from V and 0 bases from J, the junction contained 14 bases not matched to a gene. The CDR3 extends over 18 amino acids. Here the CDR3 reads CASSFLVGPRDYSYEQYF. The CDR3 DNA is TGTGCCAGCAGTTTTCTCGTGGGACCCCGGGACTACTCCTACGAGCAGTACTTC.

The V gene is TRBV29-1, the J gene TRBJ2-5; 11 bases fit TRBD2. The CDR3 sequence is 14 residues long. CDR1 is SQVTM and CDR2 is ANQGSEA in the germline V gene. Losses at the gene ends were 4 bases for V and 11 bases for J; bases not matched to a gene: 12. For the CDR3, the DNA is TGCAGCGTTGGTCTAGCGGGGGGCTCTGGCGGGCAGTACTTC. As protein: CSVGLAGGSGGQYF.

Worth noting for this clonotype: Germline is not matched at one junction end, which may reflect a read error. The chain has TRBV20-1 and TRBJ2-3; possibly TRBD1 for D (5 bases). The germline CDR1 and CDR2 sequences are DFQATT and SNEGSKA (reference sequence). The CDR3 consists of 14 residues. CDR3 amino acids: CSARPDLNTGTQYF. For the CDR3, the DNA is TGCAGTGCTAGACCTGACCTAAACACAGGTACGCAGTATTTT.